The 8 T cell receptor beta chains in this list originate from one sample, sequenced in a study of cytotoxic CD8 clonotypes in ibrutinib-treated CLL. Profiled with immunoSEQ multiplex PCR; TCRdb holds only in-frame clones, not every one. The top ten hold about 13% of the sample, which has just over 45,000 clones, 60% to 80% seen once. The specimen was PBMCs, collected after 12 months of ibrutinib treatment. The receptors come from a human donor with chronic lymphocytic leukemia.

The chain employs TRBV19 and TRBJ2-3; 7 positions match TRBD1. The CDR3 is made up of 18 amino acids. Germline values: CDR1 LNHDA, CDR2 SQIVND (reference sequence). The J segment lost 1 base and the V segment lost 0 bases, leaving 10 bases of the junction unmatched. In DNA form, the CDR3 reads TGTGCCAGTAGTATAGATGGTGGCAGGGGGTTGGGCACAGATACGCAGTATTTT. Its translation is CASSIDGGRGLGTDTQYF. The full variable domain, in which reference TRBV19 and TRBJ2-3 provide the parts outside the CDR3, is DGGITQSPKYLFRKEGQNVTLSCEQNLNHDAMYWYRQDPGQGLRLIYYSQIVNDFQKGDIAEGYSVSREKKESFPLTVTSAQKNPTAFYLCASSIDGGRGLGTDTQYFGPGTRLTVL.

This chain uses TRBV6-6 with TRBJ2-5; D remains unclear. The CDR3 extends over 13 amino acids. The germline V gene encodes CDR1 MNHNY and CDR2 SVGAGI (reference sequence). The V gene lost 11 bases and the J gene lost 3 bases, with 16 bases spanning the gap. The CDR3 coding sequence is TGTGCCGCCGGGCGGCACGAGAAAGAGACCCAGTACTTC. Its protein is CAAGRHEKETQYF.

This clone was found a few times. The chain uses TRBV6-5 and TRBJ1-2, with D hard to call. The CDR3 extends over 13 amino acids. Trimming stripped 3 bases from V and 3 bases from J, with 8 bases between. CDR1 and CDR2 from the germline V gene are MNHEY and SVGAGI. CDR3 protein: CASSYSAYYGYTF. The CDR3, as DNA: TGTGCCAGCAGTTATTCTGCGTACTATGGCTACACCTTC.

This chain connects TRBV2 to TRBJ1-1; no definite D call. The CDR3 loop spans 16 amino acids. V was shortened by 6 bases and J by 0 bases, with 17 bases between the two germline ends. Germline V gene lookup returns CDR1 SNHLY and CDR2 FYNNEI. CDR3 sequence: CASRDPGPPLNTEAFF. The CDR3 DNA follows: TGTGCCAGCAGGGACCCGGGCCCACCTCTGAACACTGAAGCTTTCTTT.

J is TRBJ1-1 and V is TRBV9; tentative D call: TRBD1 (5 bases). CDR3 length equals 15 residues. Trimming took 3 bases from V and 0 from J, leaving 12 bases between them. CDR1 and CDR2 (germline): SGDLS, YYNGEE. CDR3 amino acids: CASSASGGMNTEAFF. The CDR3, as DNA: TGTGCCAGCAGCGCCTCGGGGGGTATGAACACTGAAGCTTTCTTT.

The rearrangement links TRBV12-5 to TRBJ1-1, with D hard to call. The V end lost 5 bases, the J end lost 6 bases, and 1 base lay between the germline ends. Germline V gene data show CDR1 as LGHNT and CDR2 as FRNRAP. This CDR3 has 9 residues. CDR3 bases: TGTGCTAGTGGTCCTGAAGCTTTCTTT. Amino acid sequence: CASGPEAFF.

The chain uses TRBV5-1 and TRBJ1-1, with TRBD1 as a possible D gene (5 bases). Deletions cut 2 bases from V and 1 base from J, with 12 bases between. The CDR3 totals 15 residues. In germline, CDR1 is SGHRS, CDR2 YFSETQ. CDR3 nucleotides: TGCGCCAGCAGCTTCAATGGGGGAGGGAACACTGAAGCTTTCTTT. This translates into CASSFNGGGNTEAFF.

This clone was counted a few times. The gene calls are TRBV7-2 and TRBJ2-1; D remains unclear. Germline CDR1 reads SGHTA; CDR2 reads FQGNSA. The CDR3 runs 13 residues. The V and J ends lost 5 bases and 0 bases respectively, with 5 bases between them. For the CDR3, the DNA is TGTGCCAGCAGCGACGGCTCCTACAATGAGCAGTTCTTC. This translates into CASSDGSYNEQFF. Supplemented by reference TRBV7-2 and TRBJ2-1, the full variable domain reads GAGVSQSPSNKVTEKGKDVELRCDPISGHTALYWYRQSLGQGLEFLIYFQGNSAPDKSGLPSDRFSAERTGGSVSTLTIQRTQQEDSAVYLCASSDGSYNEQFFGPGTRLTVL.